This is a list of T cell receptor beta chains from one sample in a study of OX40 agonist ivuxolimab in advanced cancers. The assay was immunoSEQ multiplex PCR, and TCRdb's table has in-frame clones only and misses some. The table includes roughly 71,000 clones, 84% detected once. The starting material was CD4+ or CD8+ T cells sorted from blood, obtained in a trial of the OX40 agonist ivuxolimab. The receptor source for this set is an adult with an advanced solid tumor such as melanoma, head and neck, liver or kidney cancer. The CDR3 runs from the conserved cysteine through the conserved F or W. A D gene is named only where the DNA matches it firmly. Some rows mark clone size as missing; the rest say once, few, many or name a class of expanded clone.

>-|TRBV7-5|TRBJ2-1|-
TGTGCCAGAAGCTTTCCTAGCGGGGGCCCCAGAGACAATGAGCAGTTCTTC
CARSFPSGGPRDNEQFF
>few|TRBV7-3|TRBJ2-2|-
TGTGCCAGCAGCTCGACAGGGGAGGGCGGGGAGCTGTTTTTT
CASSSTGEGGELFF
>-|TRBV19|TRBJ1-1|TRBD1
TGTGCCAGTAGTAAGCCGGGACAGGGGGTCTCTGAAGCTTTCTTT
CASSKPGQGVSEAFF
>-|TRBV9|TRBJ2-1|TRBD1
TGTGCCAGCAGCGTAGGAATGGGGACAGGATCTGTGGGGCAGTTCTTC
CASSVGMGTGSVGQFF
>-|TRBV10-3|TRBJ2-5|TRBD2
TGTGCCATCCGGAAAAGCGGGGTGAACCAAGAGACCCAGTACTTC
CAIRKSGVNQETQYF
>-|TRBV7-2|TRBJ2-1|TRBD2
TGTGCCAGCAGCCTACAGGGCGGGAGGACGGGTGAGCAGTTCTTC
CASSLQGGRTGEQFF
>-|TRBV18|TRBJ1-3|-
TGTGCCAGCTCACCGATTGACAGCCCTGCTGGAAACACCATATATTTT
CASSPIDSPAGNTIYF
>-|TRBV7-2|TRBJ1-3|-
TGTGCCAGCAGCCGCGGCTCTGGAAACACCATATATTTT
CASSRGSGNTIYF
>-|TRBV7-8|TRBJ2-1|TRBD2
TGTGCCAGCAGCTCCCTAGCGGGGTCCAATGAGCAGTTCTTC
CASSSLAGSNEQFF
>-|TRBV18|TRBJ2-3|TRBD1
TGTGCCAGCTCATCGGACAGGCTTAGCACAGATACGCAGTATTTT
CASSSDRLSTDTQYF
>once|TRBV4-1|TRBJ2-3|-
TGCGCCAGCAGCCGAAGTTCCCAGAACACAGATACGCAGTATTTT
CASSRSSQNTDTQYF
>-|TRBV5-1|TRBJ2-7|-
TGCGCCAGCGGGGAGCCTGAAGCCTACGAGCAGTACTTC
CASGEPEAYEQYF
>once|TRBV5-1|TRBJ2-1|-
TGCGCCAGCAGCTTGGCTCTAGGAAATGAGCAGTTCTTC
CASSLALGNEQFF
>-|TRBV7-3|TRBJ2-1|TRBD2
TGTGCCAGCAGCTTAATAGCGGGAGCCCACAATGAGCAGTTCTTC
CASSLIAGAHNEQFF
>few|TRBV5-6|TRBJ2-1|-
TGTGCCAGCAGCTTGGGGGTCTCGAGCTCCTACAATGAGCAGTTCTTC
CASSLGVSSSYNEQFF
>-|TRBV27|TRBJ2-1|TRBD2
TGTGCCAGCCTTTCTTGGGAGGGAGCGGCCCGTTGGAAGCAGTTCTTC
CASLSWEGAARWKQFF
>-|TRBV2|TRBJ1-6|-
TGTGCCAGCAGGAGGCTTACGGGTGGCGCACCCCTCCACTTT
CASRRLTGGAPLHF
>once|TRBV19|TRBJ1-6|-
TGTGCCAGTAGTATGGGGCTGCCGGGTTCACCCCTCCACTTT
CASSMGLPGSPLHF
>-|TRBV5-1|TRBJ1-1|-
TGCGCCAGCAGCTTGGCCGTAGACACTGAAGCTTTCTTT
CASSLAVDTEAFF
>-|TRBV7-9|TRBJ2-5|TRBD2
TGTGCCAGCAGCTTAGAAGGGACTAGCCAAGAGACCCAGTACTTC
CASSLEGTSQETQYF
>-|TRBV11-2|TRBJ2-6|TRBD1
TGTGCCAGCAGCCCTCGGACAGGGGGTAGCTCTGGGGCCAACGTCCTGACTTTC
CASSPRTGGSSGANVLTF
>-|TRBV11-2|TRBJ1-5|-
TGTGCCAGCAGCTTACAGGGTGGACAGCCCCAGCATTTT
CASSLQGGQPQHF
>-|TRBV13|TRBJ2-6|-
TGTGCCAGCAGCTTCAACTCTGGGGCCAACGTCCTGACTTTC
CASSFNSGANVLTF
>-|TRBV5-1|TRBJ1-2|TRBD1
TGCGCCAGCAGCTTAGCATCGACAGGGGACTATGGCTACACCTTC
CASSLASTGDYGYTF
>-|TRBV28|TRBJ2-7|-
TGTGCCAGCAGTAGGGGTCAGCCCTACGAGCAGTACTTC
CASSRGQPYEQYF
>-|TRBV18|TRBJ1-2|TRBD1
TGTGCCAGCTCACAGGACAGGGACGGTGGCTACACCTTC
CASSQDRDGGYTF
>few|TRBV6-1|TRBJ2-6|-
TGTGCCAGCAGTGAGGGTCCCCCTAACGTCCTGACTTTC
CASSEGPPNVLTF
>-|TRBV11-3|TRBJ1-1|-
TGTGCCAGCAGCTCTGGTAAGGGTCAAGCTTTCTTT
CASSSGKGQAFF
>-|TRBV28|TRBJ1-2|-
TGTGCCAGCAGTTCGGACGCCAAGGCCCTCTATGGCTACACCTTC
CASSSDAKALYGYTF
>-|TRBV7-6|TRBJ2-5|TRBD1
TGTGCCAGCAGCTCGGGACAGCAAGAGACCCAGTACTTC
CASSSGQQETQYF
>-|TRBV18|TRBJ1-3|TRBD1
TGTGCCAGCACTACAGGGGTCTCTGGAAACACCATATATTTT
CASTTGVSGNTIYF
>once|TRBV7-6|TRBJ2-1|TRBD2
TGTGCCAGCAGCTTAGGTCTAGCGGGGGACACTGAGCAGTTCTTC
CASSLGLAGDTEQFF
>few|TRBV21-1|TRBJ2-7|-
TGTGCCAGCAGCGCCCCGGGACTAGTTAGCTACGAGCAGTACTTC
CASSAPGLVSYEQYF
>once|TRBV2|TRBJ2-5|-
TGTGCCAGCAGTGAAAGAGAAGAGACCCAGTACTTC
CASSEREETQYF
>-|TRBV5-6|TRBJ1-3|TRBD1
TGTGCCAGCAGCTTAGGGACAGCCCCTGGAAACACCATATATTTT
CASSLGTAPGNTIYF
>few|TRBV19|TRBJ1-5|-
TGTGCCAGTAGTACCCCTCAAGGACGGATAAATCAGCCCCAGCATTTT
CASSTPQGRINQPQHF
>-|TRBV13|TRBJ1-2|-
TGTGCCAGCAGCTTAAGTAGGTACGGCTACACCTTC
CASSLSRYGYTF
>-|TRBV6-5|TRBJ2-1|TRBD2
TGTGCCAGCAGTTCATCAGCGGGGGGAGAAAGAAATGAGCAGTTCTTC
CASSSSAGGERNEQFF
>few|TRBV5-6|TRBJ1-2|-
TGTGCCAGCAGCCGCCAGGTGACGGACTATGGCTACACCTTC
CASSRQVTDYGYTF
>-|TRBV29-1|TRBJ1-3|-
TGCAGCGTTGAACCGGCTACCATGTGGGACCGCGGAAACACCATATATTTT
CSVEPATMWDRGNTIYF